The 5 T cell receptor beta chains given below trace back to one sample, sequenced in a study of blood T cell repertoires in COVID-19. Clones were sequenced by immunoSEQ multiplex PCR, and TCRdb holds only the in-frame ones, with some missing. The table lists some 110,000 clones, approximately 87% of them singletons. The sample was peripheral blood. The receptors were gathered from a man between 65 and 85 years old who had recovered from COVID-19.

V usage is TRBV7-8 and J usage is TRBJ1-2; 9 nucleotides agree with TRBD1. J was trimmed by 6 bases and V by 5 bases; bases with no gene match: 16. The length of the CDR3 is 17 residues. Germline-derived CDR1 and CDR2 are SGHVS and FQNEAQ. Here the CDR3 DNA reads TGTGCCAGCAGCCAAACAGGGGGCGTCCCTCGATGGGATGGCTACACCTTC. This encodes CASSQTGGVPRWDGYTF.

The chain is built from TRBV5-4 and TRBJ2-1, with 13 bases matching TRBD2. This CDR3 spans 16 amino acids. The germline V gene has CDR1 SGHNT and CDR2 YYREEE (reference sequence). The ends lost 4 bases at V and 4 bases at J; junction bases unmatched: 5. The CDR3 sequence: CASSPGTSGTYNEQFF. Written as DNA, the CDR3 is TGTGCCAGCAGCCCTGGGACTAGCGGGACTTACAATGAGCAGTTCTTC.

The genes are TRBV5-1 and TRBJ2-5, with 9 nucleotides matching TRBD1. Germline loops: CDR1 SGHRS, CDR2 YFSETQ. V lost 4 bases to trimming and J lost 4 bases; unmatched junction nucleotides: 8. This CDR3 comprises 15 residues. CDR3 loop: CASSTAGQGGETQYF. CDR3 DNA sequence: TGCGCCAGCAGCACGGCGGGACAGGGTGGAGAGACCCAGTACTTC.

This chain links TRBV3-1 (or the pseudogene TRBV3-2) with TRBJ2-5; D is uncertain. Looked up from germline, CDR1 is LGHDT and CDR2 is YNNKEL (reference sequence). V lost 0 bases and J lost 3, with 5 bases in between. There are 13 residues in the CDR3. In DNA, the CDR3 is TGTGCCAGCAGCCAAGATCCGGAAGAGACCCAGTACTTC. This translates into CASSQDPEETQYF.

The rearrangement joins TRBV5-4 to TRBJ2-7, with TRBD1 identical over 10 bases. V lost 4 bases and J lost 4; bases outside the gene matches: 5. The CDR3 covers 14 residues. CDR1 and CDR2 from the germline V gene are SGHNT and YYREEE (reference sequence). CDR3 protein: CASSIGTGVYEQYF. The CDR3 region has the DNA TGTGCCAGCAGCATAGGGACAGGGGTATACGAGCAGTACTTC.